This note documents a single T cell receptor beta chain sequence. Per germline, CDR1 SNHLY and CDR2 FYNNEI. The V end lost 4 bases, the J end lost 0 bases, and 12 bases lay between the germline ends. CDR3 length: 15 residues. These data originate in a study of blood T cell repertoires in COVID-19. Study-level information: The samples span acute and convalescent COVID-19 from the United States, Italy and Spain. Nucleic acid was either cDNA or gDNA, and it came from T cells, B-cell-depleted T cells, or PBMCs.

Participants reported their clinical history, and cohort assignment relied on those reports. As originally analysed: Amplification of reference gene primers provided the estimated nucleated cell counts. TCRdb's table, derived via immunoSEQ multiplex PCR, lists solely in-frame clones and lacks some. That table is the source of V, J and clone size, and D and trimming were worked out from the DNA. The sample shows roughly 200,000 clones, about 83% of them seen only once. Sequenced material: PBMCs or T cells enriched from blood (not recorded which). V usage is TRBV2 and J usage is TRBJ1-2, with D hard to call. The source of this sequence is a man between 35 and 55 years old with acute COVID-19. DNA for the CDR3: TGTGCCAGCAGTGCCCCGGGGAGCTCTAACTATGGCTACACCTTC. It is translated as CASSAPGSSNYGYTF.